Presented here are 21 T cell receptor beta chains from one specimen sequenced in a study of CD8 T cells in Susac syndrome. Random hexamers were used to reverse transcribe about 0.5 to 1 ug of RNA. MiXCR, run by TCRdb on the immunoSEQ multiplex PCR reads, gives a single entry per CDR3 protein. The sample comprises some 150,000 distinct CDR3 sequences, 90% to 95% of which are singletons, and roughly 0.2% rests with the top ten. Sequenced sample: CD8+ T cells from PBMCs. These receptors were obtained from a human donor with multiple sclerosis.

The chain uses TRBV4-1 and TRBJ2-1; TRBD1 matches at 9 bases. V dropped 4 bases and J dropped 6; count of bases not matched to a gene: 4. The CDR3 has 14 residues. Germline loops: CDR1 MGHRA, CDR2 YSYEKL. As DNA, the CDR3 is TGCGCCAGCAGCCTTCGACAGGGGGGCAATGAGCAGTTCTTC. This sequence encodes CASSLRQGGNEQFF.

The gene calls are TRBV7-9 and TRBJ2-7; the D gene is possibly TRBD2 (5 bases). The CDR3 runs 15 residues. The germline CDR1 and CDR2 sequences are SEHNR and FQNEAQ (reference sequence). V dropped 7 bases and J dropped 5 bases, with 21 bases sitting between them. DNA for the CDR3: TGTGCCAGCAACCCTTCGGGAACCAATAAGCACGAGCAGTACTTC. Amino acid sequence: CASNPSGTNKHEQYF.

The chain employs TRBV7-3 and TRBJ1-1, with 8 nucleotides matching TRBD1. The CDR3 covers 13 residues. The trim removed 4 bases at V and 6 bases at J, leaving 4 bases unmatched. From germline, CDR1 is SGHTA and CDR2 FQGTGA. The CDR3, as DNA: TGTGCCAGCAGCTCTTCGACAGGGGCTGAAGCTTTCTTT. The encoded protein is CASSSSTGAEAFF. Filled out from reference TRBV7-3 and TRBJ1-1, the complete variable domain reads GAGVSQTPSNKVTEKGKYVELRCDPISGHTALYWYRQSLGQGPEFLIYFQGTGAADDSGLPNDRFFAVRPEGSVSTLKIQRTERGDSAVYLCASSSSTGAEAFFGQGTRLTVV.

The chain couples TRBV2 to TRBJ1-1, with D unclear. Germline V gene sequence: CDR1 SNHLY, CDR2 FYNNEI. Trimming took 8 bases from V and 8 from J, leaving 12 bases between them. There are 11 residues in the CDR3. CDR3 DNA: TGTGCCAGCCTCAAGAAGACAGAAGCTTTCTTT. It translates to CASLKKTEAFF.

V gene TRBV9 combines with J gene TRBJ2-7; D gene ambiguous. The CDR3 loop spans 13 amino acids. The V gene's germline CDR1 is SGDLS and CDR2 YYNGEE. V was clipped by 0 bases and J by 5 bases, with 9 bases between them. CDR3 sequence (DNA): TGTGCCAGCAGCGTAGATGGGCCCCACGAGCAGTACTTC. Amino acid sequence: CASSVDGPHEQYF.

The chain couples TRBV5-1 to TRBJ2-7, with no clear D. V lost 2 bases and J lost 1, with 7 bases in between. Germline-derived CDR1 and CDR2 are SGHRS and YFSETQ. This CDR3 contains 13 residues. This CDR3 reads CASSLTPSYEQYF. CDR3 in DNA: TGCGCCAGCAGCTTAACCCCATCCTACGAGCAGTACTTC.

The rearrangement uses TRBV6-6 and TRBJ1-2, with 9 bases matching TRBD1. CDR1 and CDR2 from the germline V gene are MNHNY and SVGAGI (reference sequence). The V segment lost 6 bases and the J segment 2 bases; nucleotides outside the gene matches: 7. The CDR3 sequence is 15 residues long. The CDR3 sequence is CASRPNRGPNYGYTF. CDR3 in DNA: TGTGCCAGCAGGCCTAACAGGGGGCCCAACTATGGCTACACCTTC.

This chain joins TRBV27 and TRBJ2-7, with 11 bases aligning to TRBD1. The CDR3 consists of 19 residues. The junction had 19 bases not matched to a gene; V was cut back by 8 bases and J by 1 base. In germline, CDR1 is MNHEY, CDR2 SMNVEV (reference sequence). The CDR3 loop is CASAHLNRDRGFLSYEQYF. The CDR3 DNA reads TGTGCCAGCGCACATCTTAACCGGGACAGGGGGTTCCTATCCTACGAGCAGTACTTC.

This clonotype occurred a few times. This sequence joins TRBV29-1 and TRBJ2-7; D is possibly TRBD1 or TRBD2 (5 bases each). Germline-derived CDR1 and CDR2 are SQVTM and ANQGSEA. V was clipped by 3 bases and J by 0 bases, with 9 bases between them. This CDR3 is 13 amino acids long. This CDR3 reads CSVEGESSYEQYF. CDR3 in DNA: TGCAGCGTTGAGGGGGAGAGCTCCTACGAGCAGTACTTC.

The V and J genes are TRBV30 and TRBJ2-7; D may be TRBD1 (6 bases). The CDR3 is 13 amino acids. From germline, CDR1 is GTSNPN and CDR2 SVGIG (reference sequence). The V end was cut by 7 bases, the J end by 1 base, with 14 bases between. CDR3 nucleotides: TGTGCCTTGGACAGTCTAGGATCCTACGAGCAGTACTTC. Its protein is CALDSLGSYEQYF.

This chain uses TRBV20-1 with TRBJ2-5; 9 bases are a match to TRBD2. V was pared by 0 bases and J by 3 bases, with 2 bases of the junction left unmatched. The CDR3 length is 14 residues. The V gene's germline CDR1 is DFQATT and CDR2 SNEGSKA (reference sequence). The CDR3 DNA reads TGCAGTGCTAGAGACGGCGGGGGGGAAGAGACCCAGTACTTC. Amino acid sequence: CSARDGGGEETQYF.

The count of this clonotype is one. V is TRBV15 and J is TRBJ1-1, with a weak D call TRBD1 (5 bases). The V gene lost 1 base and the J gene lost 1 base, with 7 bases spanning the gap. Germline loops: CDR1 LNHNV, CDR2 YYDKDF (reference sequence). This CDR3 has 14 amino acids. Written as DNA, the CDR3 is TGTGCCACCAGCAGAGTGAGGGGGAACACTGAAGCTTTCTTT. Its protein is CATSRVRGNTEAFF. Supplemented by reference TRBV15 and TRBJ1-1, the full variable domain reads DAMVIQNPRYQVTQFGKPVTLSCSQTLNHNVMYWYQQKSSQAPKLLFHYYDKDFNNEADTPDNFQSRRPNTSFCFLDIRSPGLGDTAMYLCATSRVRGNTEAFFGQGTRLTVV.

This clonotype occurred once. The rearrangement uses TRBV6-2 or TRBV6-3 and TRBJ2-4, with a tentative D call TRBD2 (6 bases). Germline V lookup: CDR1 MNHEY, CDR2 SVGEGT. V lost 5 bases to trimming and J lost 1 base, with 18 bases between them. The CDR3 runs 17 residues. CDR3 residues: CASSPLGEVWAKNIQYF. CDR3 coding DNA: TGTGCCAGCAGTCCCCTGGGGGAGGTATGGGCCAAAAACATTCAGTACTTC.

This sequence joins TRBV20-1 and TRBJ2-1; TRBD1 or TRBD2 may be the D gene (5 bases each). This CDR3 is 14 amino acids long. The germline CDR1 and CDR2 sequences are DFQATT and SNEGSKA (reference sequence). V lost 6 bases to trimming and J lost 8 bases, with 20 bases between them. The CDR3 reads CSARSRDGSDEQFF. For the CDR3, the DNA is TGCAGTGCGCGATCGAGGGACGGATCCGATGAGCAGTTCTTC.

This clonotype was recorded once. This sequence joins TRBV12-3 or TRBV12-4 and TRBJ2-1; 8 nucleotides agree with TRBD1. V shed 7 bases and J 4 bases; nucleotides not matched to a gene: 9. The CDR3 runs 15 residues. The CDR3 DNA reads TGTGCCAGCATCGAGGACAGGGAAGGATACAATGAGCAGTTCTTC. This codes for CASIEDREGYNEQFF.

V is TRBV10-3 and J is TRBJ1-2; TRBD1 is a possible D gene (6 bases). Deletions cut 11 bases from V and 8 bases from J, with 15 bases between. The CDR3 is made up of 11 amino acids. Germline V gives CDR1 ENHRY, CDR2 SYGVKD. The CDR3 region has the DNA TGTGCCTTGCGGGGGGCAGGCGGCTACACCTTC. It is translated as CALRGAGGYTF.

In its sample, this clonotype was seen once. This rearrangement joins TRBV20-1 to TRBJ2-1, with D tentatively TRBD1 (5 bases). CDR1 is DFQATT and CDR2 is SNEGSKA in the germline V gene (reference sequence). The V end lost 4 bases, the J end lost 0 bases, and 16 bases lay between the germline ends. The CDR3 covers 16 residues. CDR3 loop: CSATITGQNSYNEQFF. CDR3 DNA: TGCAGTGCTACTATAACAGGCCAAAACTCCTACAATGAGCAGTTCTTC.

The rearrangement links TRBV6-2 or TRBV6-3 to TRBJ2-2; D is perhaps TRBD2 (6 bases). Per germline, CDR1 MNHEY and CDR2 SVGEGT. The CDR3 has 15 residues. Trimming took 4 bases from V and 5 from J, leaving 14 bases between them. The CDR3 region has the DNA TGTGCCAGCAGTTCGGGACTCCCGTGGACCGGGGAGCTGTTTTTT. It specifies CASSSGLPWTGELFF.

The gene calls are TRBV9 and TRBJ2-5, with 8 bases aligning to TRBD1. Germline CDR1 reads SGDLS; CDR2 reads YYNGEE. The CDR3 length is 14 residues. V lost 1 base and J lost 4; bases outside the gene matches: 3. Here the CDR3 reads CASSVPDRGETQYF. The CDR3 nucleotides read TGTGCCAGCAGCGTACCAGACAGGGGAGAGACCCAGTACTTC.

CDR3 DNA: TGTGCCAGCAGTTTGCAGAGGAACACTGAAGCTTTCTTT. Translating it yields CASSLQRNTEAFF. V gene TRBV27 combines with J gene TRBJ1-1, with D unclear. The CDR3 extends over 13 amino acids. V was clipped by 3 bases and J by 1 base, with 6 bases between them. The germline V gene has CDR1 MNHEY and CDR2 SMNVEV (reference sequence).

This clonotype was seen once. The chain is built from TRBV30 and TRBJ2-1; 7 positions agree with TRBD1. Trimming cost V 5 bases and J 0 bases; bases outside gene matches: 4. Germline loops: CDR1 GTSNPN, CDR2 SVGIG (reference sequence). The CDR3 length is 14 residues. CDR3 nucleotides: TGTGCCTGGGGACAGGAAAACTCCTACAATGAGCAGTTCTTC. This gives the protein CAWGQENSYNEQFF.